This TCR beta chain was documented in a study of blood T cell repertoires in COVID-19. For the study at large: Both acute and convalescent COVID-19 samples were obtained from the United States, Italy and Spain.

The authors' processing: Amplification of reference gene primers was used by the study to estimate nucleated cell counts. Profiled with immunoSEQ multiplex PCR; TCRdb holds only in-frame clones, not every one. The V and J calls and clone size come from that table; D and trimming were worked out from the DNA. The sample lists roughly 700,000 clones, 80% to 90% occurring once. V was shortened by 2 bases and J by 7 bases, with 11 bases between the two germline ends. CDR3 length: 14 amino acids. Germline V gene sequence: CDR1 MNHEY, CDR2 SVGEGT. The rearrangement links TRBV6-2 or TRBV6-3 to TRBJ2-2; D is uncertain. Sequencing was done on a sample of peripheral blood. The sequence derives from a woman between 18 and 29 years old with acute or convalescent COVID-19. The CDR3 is CASSYPAEIGELFF. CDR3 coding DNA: TGTGCCAGCAGTTACCCCGCGGAAATCGGGGAGCTGTTTTTT.